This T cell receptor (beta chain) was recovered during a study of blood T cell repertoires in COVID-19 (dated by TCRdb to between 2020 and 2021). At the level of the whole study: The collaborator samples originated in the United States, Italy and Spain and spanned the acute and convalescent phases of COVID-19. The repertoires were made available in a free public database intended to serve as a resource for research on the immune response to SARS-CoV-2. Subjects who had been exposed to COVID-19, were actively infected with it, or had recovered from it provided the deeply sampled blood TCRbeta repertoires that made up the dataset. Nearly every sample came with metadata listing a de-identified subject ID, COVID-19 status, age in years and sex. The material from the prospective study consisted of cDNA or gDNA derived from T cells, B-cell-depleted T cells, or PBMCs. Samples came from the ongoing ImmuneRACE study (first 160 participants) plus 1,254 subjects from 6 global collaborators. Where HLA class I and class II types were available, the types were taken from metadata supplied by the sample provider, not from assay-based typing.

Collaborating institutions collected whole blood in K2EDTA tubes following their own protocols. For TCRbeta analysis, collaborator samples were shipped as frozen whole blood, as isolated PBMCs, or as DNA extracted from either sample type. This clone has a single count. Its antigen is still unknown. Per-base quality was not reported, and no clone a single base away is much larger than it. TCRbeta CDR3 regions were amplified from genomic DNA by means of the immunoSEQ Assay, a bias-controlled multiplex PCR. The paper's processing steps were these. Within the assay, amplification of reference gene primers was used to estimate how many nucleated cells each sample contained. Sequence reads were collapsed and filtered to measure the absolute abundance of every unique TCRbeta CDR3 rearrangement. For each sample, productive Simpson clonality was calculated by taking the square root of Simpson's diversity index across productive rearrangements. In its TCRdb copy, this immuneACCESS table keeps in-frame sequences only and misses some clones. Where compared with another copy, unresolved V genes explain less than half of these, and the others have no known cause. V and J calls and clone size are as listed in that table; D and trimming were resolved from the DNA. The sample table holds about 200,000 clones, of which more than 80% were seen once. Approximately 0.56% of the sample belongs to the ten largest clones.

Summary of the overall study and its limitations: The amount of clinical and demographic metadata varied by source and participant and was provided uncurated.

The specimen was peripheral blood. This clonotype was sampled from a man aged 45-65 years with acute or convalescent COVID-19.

The CDR3 protein: CASSQDPRTQYF. DNA sequence: TGTGCCAGCAGCCAAGATCCGCGTACGCAGTATTTT. Recombination joined TRBV3-1 (or the pseudogene TRBV3-2) with TRBJ2-3; the D gene is unclear. The V end loses 0 bases and the J end loses 8 bases, and a stretch of 6 bases separates them. The germline V gene (reference sequence) sets CDR1 to LGHDT and CDR2 to YNNKEL. From cysteine to phenylalanine, the CDR3 is 12 amino acids long. Only CDR3 DNA is held: 36 bases, read in frame from base 1.